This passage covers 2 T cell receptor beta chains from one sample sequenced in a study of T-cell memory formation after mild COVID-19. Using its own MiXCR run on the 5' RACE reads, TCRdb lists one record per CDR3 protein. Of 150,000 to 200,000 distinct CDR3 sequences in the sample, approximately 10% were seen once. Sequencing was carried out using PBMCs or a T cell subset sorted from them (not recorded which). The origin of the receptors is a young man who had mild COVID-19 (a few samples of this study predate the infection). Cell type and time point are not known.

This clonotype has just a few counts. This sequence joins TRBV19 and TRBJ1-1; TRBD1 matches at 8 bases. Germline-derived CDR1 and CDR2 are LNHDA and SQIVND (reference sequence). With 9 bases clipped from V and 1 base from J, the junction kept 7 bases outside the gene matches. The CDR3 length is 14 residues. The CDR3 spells CARNGQGANTEAFF. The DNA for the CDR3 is TGTGCCAGAAACGGACAGGGTGCGAACACTGAAGCTTTCTTT. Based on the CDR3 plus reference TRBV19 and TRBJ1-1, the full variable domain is DGGITQSPKYLFRKEGQNVTLSCEQNLNHDAMYWYRQDPGQGLRLIYYSQIVNDFQKGDIAEGYSVSREKKESFPLTVTSAQKNPTAFYLCARNGQGANTEAFFGQGTRLTVV.

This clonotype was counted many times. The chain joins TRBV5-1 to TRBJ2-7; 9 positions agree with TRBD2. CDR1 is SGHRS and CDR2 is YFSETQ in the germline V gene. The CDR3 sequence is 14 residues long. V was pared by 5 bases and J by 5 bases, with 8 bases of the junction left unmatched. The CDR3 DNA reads TGCGCCAGCAGGCAGCGGGGGGTAAACAACGAGCAGTACGTC. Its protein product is CASRQRGVNNEQYV.